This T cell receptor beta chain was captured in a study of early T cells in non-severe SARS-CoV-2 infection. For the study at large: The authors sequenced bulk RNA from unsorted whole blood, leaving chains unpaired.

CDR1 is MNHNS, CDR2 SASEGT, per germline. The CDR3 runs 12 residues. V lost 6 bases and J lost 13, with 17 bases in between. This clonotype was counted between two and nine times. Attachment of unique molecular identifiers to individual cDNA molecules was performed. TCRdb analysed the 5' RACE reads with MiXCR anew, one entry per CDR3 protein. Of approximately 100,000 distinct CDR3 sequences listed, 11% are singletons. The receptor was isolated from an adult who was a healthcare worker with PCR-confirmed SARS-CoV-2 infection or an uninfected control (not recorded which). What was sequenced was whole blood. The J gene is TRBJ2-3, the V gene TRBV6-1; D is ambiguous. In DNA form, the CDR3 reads TGTGCCAGCAGGGGGTGGGCAGACGAGGAGTATTTT. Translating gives CASRGWADEEYF.